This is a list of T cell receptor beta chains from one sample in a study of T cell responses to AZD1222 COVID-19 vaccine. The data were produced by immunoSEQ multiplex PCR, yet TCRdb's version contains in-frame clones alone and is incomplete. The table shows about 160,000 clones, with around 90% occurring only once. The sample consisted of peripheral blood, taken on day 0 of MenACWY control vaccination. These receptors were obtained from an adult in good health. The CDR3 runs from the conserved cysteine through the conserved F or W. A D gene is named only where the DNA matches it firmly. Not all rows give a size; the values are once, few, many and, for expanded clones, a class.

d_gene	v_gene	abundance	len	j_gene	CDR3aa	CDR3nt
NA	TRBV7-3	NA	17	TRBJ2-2	CASSLGPPGPSTGELFF	TGTGCCAGCAGCTTAGGACCCCCGGGACCGAGCACCGGGGAGCTGTTTTTT
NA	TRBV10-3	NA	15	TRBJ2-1	CAISDYGGRYNEQFF	TGTGCCATCAGTGACTACGGGGGGCGCTACAATGAGCAGTTCTTC
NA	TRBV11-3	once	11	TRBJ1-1	CASSLGPEAFF	TGTGCCAGCAGCTTAGGCCCTGAAGCTTTCTTT
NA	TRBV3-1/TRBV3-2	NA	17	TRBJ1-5	CASSQGVRGGRNQPQHF	TGTGCCAGCAGCCAGGGTGTTCGGGGGGGCCGAAATCAGCCCCAGCATTTT
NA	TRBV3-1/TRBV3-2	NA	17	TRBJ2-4	CASSQDPRSLAKNIQYF	TGTGCCAGCAGCCAAGATCCACGGAGCCTAGCCAAAAACATTCAGTACTTC
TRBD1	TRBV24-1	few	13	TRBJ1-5	CATSDLPSGDRHF	TGTGCCACCAGTGATTTGCCCTCGGGGGACAGGCATTTT
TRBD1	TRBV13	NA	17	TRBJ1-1	CASSLSRQGEEIPEAFF	TGTGCCAGCAGCTTAAGCCGACAGGGGGAGGAAATCCCTGAAGCTTTCTTT
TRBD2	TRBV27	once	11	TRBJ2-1	CASSGGNEQFF	TGTGCCAGTTCGGGGGGGAATGAGCAGTTCTTC
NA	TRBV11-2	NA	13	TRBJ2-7	CASSPLRVYEQYF	TGTGCCAGCAGCCCCCTTCGAGTTTACGAGCAGTACTTC
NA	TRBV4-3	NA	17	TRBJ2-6	CASSQEIMDSGANVLTF	TGCGCCAGCAGCCAAGAAATCATGGACTCTGGGGCCAACGTCCTGACTTTC
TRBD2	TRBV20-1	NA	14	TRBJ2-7	CSASSLAGNYEQYF	TGCAGTGCTAGTAGTCTAGCGGGAAACTACGAGCAGTACTTC
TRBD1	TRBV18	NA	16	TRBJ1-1	CASSAGTGTYRAEAFF	TGTGCCAGCTCAGCAGGGACAGGGACATACAGAGCAGAAGCTTTCTTT
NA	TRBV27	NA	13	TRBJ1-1	CASSLWARTEAFF	TGTGCCAGCAGTTTATGGGCGAGGACTGAAGCTTTCTTT
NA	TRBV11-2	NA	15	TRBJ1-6	CASSLSGVINSPLHF	TGTGCCAGCAGCTTATCCGGGGTTATCAATTCACCCCTCCACTTT
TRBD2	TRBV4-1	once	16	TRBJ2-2	CASSPGLAGDTGELFF	TGCGCCAGCAGCCCGGGACTAGCGGGAGATACCGGGGAGCTGTTTTTT
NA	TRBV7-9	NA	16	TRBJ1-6	CASSLGGSSYNSPLHF	TGTGCCAGCAGCTTGGGCGGTAGCTCCTATAATTCACCCCTCCACTTT
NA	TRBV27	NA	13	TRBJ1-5	CASSRGADQPQHF	TGTGCCAGCAGTCGAGGGGCTGATCAGCCCCAGCATTTT
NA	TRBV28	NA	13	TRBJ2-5	CASMEGLQETQYF	TGTGCCAGCATGGAGGGCCTACAAGAGACCCAGTACTTC
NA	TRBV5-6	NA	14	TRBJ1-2	CASSPRTGRFGYTF	TGTGCCAGCAGCCCCCGTACAGGGAGATTTGGCTACACCTTC
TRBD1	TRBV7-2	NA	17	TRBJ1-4	CASSLKAGGRTNEKLFF	TGTGCCAGCAGCTTAAAGGCAGGGGGCCGGACTAATGAAAAACTGTTTTTT
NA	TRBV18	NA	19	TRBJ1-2	CASSPIGSAPPASETGYTF	TGTGCCAGCTCACCAATAGGTTCAGCGCCACCCGCTTCGGAAACTGGCTACACCTTC
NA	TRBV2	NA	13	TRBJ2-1	CASSERTGNEQFF	TGTGCCAGCAGTGAGAGAACGGGGAATGAGCAGTTCTTC
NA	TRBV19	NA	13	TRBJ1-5	CAGGGGRNQPQHF	TGTGCAGGGGGAGGGGGACGCAATCAGCCCCAGCATTTT
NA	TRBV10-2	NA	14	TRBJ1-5	CASSGTAGNQPQHF	TGCGCCAGCAGTGGGACAGCCGGCAATCAGCCCCAGCATTTT
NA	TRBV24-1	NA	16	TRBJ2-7	CATSGGIVGDEDEQYF	TGTGCCACCAGTGGGGGTATAGTGGGTGACGAGGACGAGCAGTACTTC
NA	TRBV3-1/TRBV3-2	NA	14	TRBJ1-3	CASSPQFSGNTIYF	TGTGCCAGCAGTCCACAGTTCTCTGGAAACACCATATATTTT